A selection of T cell receptor beta chains follows, all from one sample in a study of siplizumab effects on memory and regulatory T cells. Sequencing was performed with immunoSEQ multiplex PCR; in TCRdb, only in-frame clones are kept and a portion is missing. The profile shows around 110,000 clones, around 94% of them singletons. Sequencing was performed on non-Treg CD4+ T cells sorted from blood. The receptors derive from a human donor in good health. Both conserved end residues are part of each CDR3. A D gene is named only where the DNA matches it firmly. Size is omitted from some rows. Given values are once, few, many or a class for expanded clones.

J gene | D gene | V gene | clone size | CDR3 length | CDR3 protein | CDR3 DNA
TRBJ1-3 | TRBD1 | TRBV6-5 | NA | 14 | CASRRQGSGNTIYF | TGTGCCAGCAGACGACAGGGATCTGGAAACACCATATATTTT
TRBJ2-7 | TRBD1 | TRBV7-9 | NA | 16 | CASSLPGTGGSYEQYF | TGTGCCAGCAGCCTCCCCGGGACAGGGGGTTCCTACGAGCAGTACTTC
TRBJ2-7 | NA | TRBV18 | NA | 14 | CASSPPASSYEQYF | TGTGCCAGCTCACCACCGGCAAGCTCCTACGAGCAGTACTTC
TRBJ1-5 | NA | TRBV18 | NA | 15 | CASSPQGNSNQPQHF | TGTGCCAGCTCACCACAGGGGAATAGCAATCAGCCCCAGCATTTT
TRBJ2-1 | TRBD1 | TRBV19 | NA | 16 | CASSIQYSGGYNEQFF | TGTGCCAGTAGTATACAGTATTCAGGGGGCTACAATGAGCAGTTCTTC
TRBJ1-5 | NA | TRBV10-3 | NA | 15 | CAISGGKGGNQPQHF | TGTGCCATCAGTGGGGGTAAGGGGGGCAATCAGCCCCAGCATTTT
TRBJ1-5 | NA | TRBV2 | NA | 13 | CAIRIYSNQPQHF | TGTGCCATCAGGATTTATAGCAATCAGCCCCAGCATTTT
TRBJ2-7 | TRBD1 | TRBV6-5 | NA | 14 | CASSDRDRNFEQYF | TGTGCCAGCAGTGACCGGGACAGGAATTTCGAGCAGTACTTC
TRBJ2-3 | TRBD2 | TRBV5-4 | NA | 16 | CASSRFGLAGTDTQYF | TGTGCCAGCAGCCGTTTTGGACTAGCAGGAACAGATACGCAGTATTTT
TRBJ1-6 | NA | TRBV6-1 | NA | 15 | CASIDGRGWNSPLHF | TGTGCCAGCATTGACGGGAGGGGCTGGAATTCACCCCTCCACTTT
TRBJ1-2 | NA | TRBV27 | NA | 14 | CASRDYTGEWGYTF | TGTGCCAGCAGGGATTACACCGGAGAGTGGGGCTACACCTTC
TRBJ2-1 | NA | TRBV7-9 | once | 13 | CASSCLGCNEQFF | TGTGCCAGCAGCTGCCTTGGTTGCAATGAGCAGTTCTTC
TRBJ2-7 | TRBD1 | TRBV5-1 | NA | 18 | CASSLGGTGALNYDEQYF | TGCGCCAGCAGCTTGGGAGGGACAGGGGCCCTCAACTACGACGAGCAGTACTTC
TRBJ2-5 | NA | TRBV5-4 | NA | 15 | CASSSPPAGSGTQYF | TGTGCCAGCAGCTCCCCCCCAGCTGGATCCGGGACCCAGTACTTC
TRBJ2-5 | NA | TRBV15 | once | 16 | CATSRDLAAAQETQYF | TGTGCCACCAGCAGAGATTTAGCGGCAGCCCAAGAGACCCAGTACTTC
TRBJ1-2 | NA | TRBV10-1 | once | 13 | CASSFRTNYGYTF | TGCGCCAGCAGTTTCAGGACTAACTATGGCTACACCTTC
TRBJ2-5 | NA | TRBV5-1 | once | 15 | CASAWGAHAQETQYF | TGCGCCAGCGCTTGGGGGGCTCACGCTCAAGAGACCCAGTACTTC
TRBJ2-1 | NA | TRBV2 | NA | 12 | CASRRGGNEQFF | TGTGCCAGCAGGAGGGGGGGGAATGAGCAGTTCTTC
TRBJ2-5 | NA | TRBV2 | NA | 14 | CASSEDREQETQYF | TGTGCCAGCAGTGAAGACAGGGAACAAGAGACCCAGTACTTC
TRBJ2-1 | TRBD1 | TRBV19 | NA | 14 | CASSPGQGSNEQFF | TGTGCCAGTAGTCCGGGACAGGGTAGCAATGAGCAGTTCTTC
TRBJ2-5 | NA | TRBV5-4 | NA | 14 | CASSQEGRYETQYF | TGTGCCAGCAGCCAGGAGGGGAGGTATGAGACCCAGTACTTC
TRBJ2-7 | NA | TRBV6-1 | NA | 13 | CASTSGGGYEQYF | TGTGCCAGCACAAGTGGGGGAGGCTACGAGCAGTACTTC
TRBJ1-4 | NA | TRBV11-3 | NA | 13 | CASSRGRNEKLFF | TGTGCCAGCAGTAGGGGACGGAATGAAAAACTGTTTTTT
TRBJ2-5 | TRBD2 | TRBV4-1 | NA | 15 | CASSQGGAGVETQYF | TGCGCCAGCAGCCAAGGGGGAGCGGGGGTGGAGACCCAGTACTTC
TRBJ1-1 | NA | TRBV5-1 | NA | 14 | CASSPPGGAAGTFF | TGCGCCAGCAGCCCCCCCGGGGGGGCGGCTGGAACTTTCTTT
TRBJ2-7 | TRBD1 | TRBV19 | NA | 15 | CASSIWGQGGYEQYF | TGTGCCAGTAGTATTTGGGGACAGGGTGGATACGAGCAGTACTTC
TRBJ2-7 | NA | TRBV6-5 | NA | 11 | CASRHSYEQYF | TGTGCCAGCAGACACTCCTACGAGCAGTACTTC
TRBJ2-7 | TRBD2 | TRBV10-1 | NA | 16 | CASSESGLAGPSQQYF | TGCGCCAGCAGTGAGTCCGGACTAGCGGGACCCTCCCAGCAGTACTTC
TRBJ2-7 | NA | TRBV6-6 | NA | 14 | CASSYSSGEYEQYF | TGTGCCAGCAGTTACTCCTCAGGGGAGTACGAGCAGTACTTC
TRBJ1-3 | NA | TRBV7-9 | NA | 16 | CASSLLQYSSGNTIYF | TGTGCCAGCAGCTTACTACAGTACAGCTCTGGAAACACCATATATTTT
TRBJ1-2 | TRBD1 | TRBV18 | NA | 16 | CASSLIGDRPNHGYTF | TGTGCCAGCTCCCTCATAGGGGACAGACCAAACCATGGCTACACCTTC
TRBJ2-7 | NA | TRBV21-1 | NA | 17 | CASSILGTAPDSYEQYF | TGTGCCAGCAGCATTTTGGGGACAGCCCCAGACTCCTACGAGCAGTACTTC
TRBJ2-3 | NA | TRBV9 | NA | 17 | CASSVGGGGGYPDTQYF | TGTGCCAGCAGCGTAGGAGGGGGAGGAGGCTACCCAGATACGCAGTATTTT
TRBJ2-2 | TRBD1 | TRBV13 | NA | 14 | CASSLDRVNGELFF | TGTGCCAGCAGCCTCGACAGGGTTAACGGGGAGCTGTTTTTT
TRBJ2-2 | NA | TRBV5-6 | NA | 15 | CASSLPQTGRGELFF | TGTGCCAGCAGCTTGCCACAGACAGGCCGCGGGGAGCTGTTTTTT